These T cell receptor beta chains were read from a single sample in a study of T cell responses to AZD1222 COVID-19 vaccine. Data came from immunoSEQ multiplex PCR; TCRdb stores just in-frame clones and leaves some out. The sample gives 110,000 to 150,000 clones, approximately 85% of which show up once; about 8% is in the top ten. The source was peripheral blood, collected on day 0 of AZD1222 vaccination. These receptors were collected from an adult in good health. Each CDR3 is given with its conserved first and last residue. The order of the fields is J gene, V gene, clone size, D gene, CDR3 protein, CDR3 DNA. A D gene is named only where the DNA matches it firmly. Clone sizes are given selectively: once, few, many, or a class where the clone is expanded.

J: TRBJ1-3; V: TRBV18; size: NA; D: TRBD1; CDR3: CASSPPGQGDGNTIYF; DNA: TGTGCCAGCTCACCACCGGGGCAGGGGGACGGAAACACCATATATTTT
J: TRBJ2-7; V: TRBV10-1; size: NA; D: NA; CDR3: CASSESGKDYEQYF; DNA: TGCGCCAGCAGTGAGTCAGGCAAGGACTACGAGCAGTACTTC
J: TRBJ2-5; V: TRBV18; size: NA; D: NA; CDR3: CASSPPAASSGQETQYF; DNA: TGTGCCAGCTCACCACCAGCGGCCTCAAGTGGACAAGAGACCCAGTACTTC
J: TRBJ1-5; V: TRBV2; size: NA; D: NA; CDR3: CASKQGRSNQPQHF; DNA: TGTGCCAGTAAACAGGGACGCAGCAATCAGCCCCAGCATTTT
J: TRBJ2-2; V: TRBV6-4; size: NA; D: NA; CDR3: CASSDSQGIGELFF; DNA: TGTGCCAGCAGTGACTCTCAGGGCATCGGGGAGCTGTTTTTT
J: TRBJ1-1; V: TRBV18; size: NA; D: NA; CDR3: CASSSQGMKETEAFF; DNA: TGTGCCAGCTCTTCCCAAGGGATGAAGGAGACTGAAGCTTTCTTT
J: TRBJ2-7; V: TRBV11-2; size: NA; D: TRBD1; CDR3: CASSLTSSTGGSYEQYF; DNA: TGTGCCAGCAGCTTAACCTCATCGACAGGGGGCTCCTACGAGCAGTACTTC
J: TRBJ1-2; V: TRBV19; size: NA; D: NA; CDR3: CASSIFREGGYTF; DNA: TGTGCCAGTAGTATTTTCAGGGAAGGGGGCTACACCTTC
J: TRBJ2-5; V: TRBV7-6; size: NA; D: TRBD2; CDR3: CASSLLAAETQYF; DNA: TGTGCCAGCAGCCTACTAGCGGCAGAGACCCAGTACTTC
J: TRBJ2-3; V: TRBV7-8; size: few; D: NA; CDR3: CASSLGRAGTDTQYF; DNA: TGTGCCAGCAGCTTAGGGCGGGCCGGCACAGATACGCAGTATTTT